Listed below are T cell receptor beta chains from one sample, sequenced in a study of cytomegalovirus exposure and HLA in healthy donors. Libraries were prepared by immunoSEQ multiplex PCR; TCRdb keeps only in-frame clonotypes and omits some of them. The data hold over 85,000 clones, with about 77% observed a single time. Input material: PBMCs. The source is a man aged 35 to 55 in good health and CMV-seronegative. Both conserved end residues are part of each CDR3. The D gene is left open where the match is weak. A row's size may be missing; if present it is once, few, many or a size class.

CDR3 DNA	CDR3 protein	clone size	V gene	J gene	D gene
TGCGCCAGCAGCTTGGGCCCCATGAGGCGGGAGCAGTACTTC	CASSLGPMRREQYF	few	TRBV5-1	TRBJ2-7	.
TGTGCCACCAGCATTCAGGGCCCTAATCAGCCCCAGCATTTT	CATSIQGPNQPQHF	.	TRBV15	TRBJ1-5	.
TGTGCCAGCAGCTTATTGACAGGGGTTGGGAGCAATCAGCCCCAGCATTTT	CASSLLTGVGSNQPQHF	.	TRBV7-8	TRBJ1-5	TRBD1
TGTGCCAGCAGTCCTAACAGGGGTCTGGAGCAGTACTTC	CASSPNRGLEQYF	once	TRBV27	TRBJ2-7	TRBD1
TGTGCCAGCGGCACCGGGAACGAGGACATTCAGTACTTC	CASGTGNEDIQYF	.	TRBV9	TRBJ2-4	.
TGTGCCATCAGAGATTACAGGGGGTTGAACACTGAAGCTTTCTTT	CAIRDYRGLNTEAFF	.	TRBV10-3	TRBJ1-1	TRBD1
TGTGCCAGCAGCCTGACAGGGACGAATCAGCCCCAGCATTTT	CASSLTGTNQPQHF	.	TRBV28	TRBJ1-5	TRBD1
TGTGCCAGCAGCTTAAACGGGGGAGAGACCCAGTACTTC	CASSLNGGETQYF	.	TRBV7-9	TRBJ2-5	.
TGTGCCATTGGACAGGGGGGCACTGAAGCTTTCTTT	CAIGQGGTEAFF	.	TRBV10-3	TRBJ1-1	TRBD1
TGTGCCAGCAGTGTCGACAGGGGGCGCCACGAGCAGTACTTC	CASSVDRGRHEQYF	.	TRBV25-1	TRBJ2-7	TRBD1
TGTGCCAGCAGTTCACAGGGGGTGAACACTGAAGCTTTCTTT	CASSSQGVNTEAFF	.	TRBV6-6	TRBJ1-1	TRBD1
TGCGCCAGCAGCTTGAGGGACTTGAACACTGAAGCTTTCTTT	CASSLRDLNTEAFF	.	TRBV5-1	TRBJ1-1	.
TGTGCCAGCACGAGGCTTCCCAAAAACATTCAGTACTTC	CASTRLPKNIQYF	.	TRBV7-9	TRBJ2-4	.
TGTGCCAGCAGCCCCATAGGGGGGGGGAATGAGCAGTTCTTC	CASSPIGGGNEQFF	few	TRBV7-8	TRBJ2-1	.
TGTGCCAGCAGCTTAACGGACAATGAGCAGTTCTTC	CASSLTDNEQFF	.	TRBV7-8	TRBJ2-1	.
TGCGCCAGCAGCTTGGGGGCGGGCGGGAGAGCGACAGATACGCAGTATTTT	CASSLGAGGRATDTQYF	.	TRBV5-1	TRBJ2-3	TRBD2
TGTGCCAGCAGCGTGGGAGGCGAGCAGTACTTC	CASSVGGEQYF	.	TRBV7-9	TRBJ2-7	.
TGTGCCAGCAGTCCAGGACAGGGGGTCTCCTACAATGAGCAGTTCTTC	CASSPGQGVSYNEQFF	.	TRBV6-6	TRBJ2-1	TRBD1
TGTGCCAGCAGCCTAAGGGACAGTGACACTGAAGCTTTCTTT	CASSLRDSDTEAFF	.	TRBV7-9	TRBJ1-1	TRBD1
TGTGCCAGCAGCCCGGGACAGGGTGGATATTCACCCCTCCACTTT	CASSPGQGGYSPLHF	once	TRBV7-8	TRBJ1-6	TRBD1
TGTGCCACCAGCAGAGATTCTCCTGGGTTTACGGGATCTTCCTACGAGCAGTACTTC	CATSRDSPGFTGSSYEQYF	.	TRBV15	TRBJ2-7	.
TGTGCCAGCAGCTCGGATCAGGGGGATCAGCCCCAGCATTTT	CASSSDQGDQPQHF	.	TRBV5-4	TRBJ1-5	TRBD1
TGCGCCAGCAGCCAAGATCCCGGTTTCGAGCAGTACTTC	CASSQDPGFEQYF	.	TRBV4-1	TRBJ2-7	.
TGTGCCAGCAGACGACAGGGCGGAGATACGCAGTATTTT	CASRRQGGDTQYF	.	TRBV27	TRBJ2-3	TRBD1
TGCGCCAGCAGTGAGTACAGACTGAACACTGAAGCTTTCTTT	CASSEYRLNTEAFF	.	TRBV10-2	TRBJ1-1	.
TGTGCCAGAACGACCGGGACTGAGGTTAGCTCCTACAATGAGCAGTTCTTC	CARTTGTEVSSYNEQFF	once	TRBV2	TRBJ2-1	.
TGTGCCAGCGGACCAGGGGGGTCTAACACCGGGGAGCTGTTTTTT	CASGPGGSNTGELFF	.	TRBV7-3	TRBJ2-2	.
TGCAGCGTTAGTTTCCCTGACCGGGACAGGGGCTCCTACGAGCAGTACTTC	CSVSFPDRDRGSYEQYF	.	TRBV29-1	TRBJ2-7	TRBD1
TGTGCCAGCAGCCAAGGGGGCGGGCAATCACCCCTCCACTTT	CASSQGGGQSPLHF	.	TRBV7-3	TRBJ1-6	TRBD1
TGTGCCAGCAGCGTAACTTCCAGCGAGAACACTGAAGCTTTCTTT	CASSVTSSENTEAFF	.	TRBV7-3	TRBJ1-1	.
TGTGCCAGCAGACAGGGGGCTGGGACTGAAGCCTTCTTT	CASRQGAGTEAFF	once	TRBV6-5	TRBJ1-1	TRBD1
TGTGCCAGCAGCGCCTCACACAGGGGTCAGAACACTGAAGCTTTCTTT	CASSASHRGQNTEAFF	.	TRBV9	TRBJ1-1	TRBD1
TGTGCCAGCTCACCCGGGACAGGGGTTCCCGGTGAGCAGTTCTTC	CASSPGTGVPGEQFF	.	TRBV18	TRBJ2-1	TRBD1
TGTGCCAGCAGTGATCCCTCGGGACAGGGCGCCACCGGGGAGCTGTTTTTT	CASSDPSGQGATGELFF	few	TRBV25-1	TRBJ2-2	TRBD1
TGTGCCAGCAGCCCTACTAGCGGGCACTACGAGCAGTACTTC	CASSPTSGHYEQYF	.	TRBV7-9	TRBJ2-7	TRBD2
TGTGCCAGCAGCCCGGGACATTATGGCTACACCTTC	CASSPGHYGYTF	.	TRBV9	TRBJ1-2	.
TGTGCCAGCAGAGGGACTAGCCTCCCCAAAAACATTCAGTACTTC	CASRGTSLPKNIQYF	once	TRBV2	TRBJ2-4	TRBD2
TGTGCCAGCAGCTTATCAAGGACAGTATTGACAGATACGCAGTATTTT	CASSLSRTVLTDTQYF	.	TRBV7-9	TRBJ2-3	.
TGTGCCAGCAGCTGGGCCAATGAGCAGTTCTTC	CASSWANEQFF	.	TRBV7-8	TRBJ2-1	.